Described below is a single T cell receptor beta chain sequence and its context. Germline values: CDR1 SGHVS, CDR2 FQNEAQ. This CDR3 is built from 14 residues. Trimming took 5 bases from V and 1 from J, leaving 12 bases between them. The protocol was immunoSEQ multiplex PCR, while the TCRdb copy is restricted to in-frame clones and leaves out a portion. The data show some 200,000 clones, around nine tenths seen once. The data originate from a study of blood T cell repertoires in COVID-19. The rearrangement links TRBV7-8 to TRBJ2-7, with D unresolved. This sequence originates from a woman younger than 30 who had recovered from COVID-19. Sample: peripheral blood. The CDR3 DNA follows: TGTGCCAGCAGCCCGTTGACGCGGTCCTACGAGCAGTACTTC. Translating gives CASSPLTRSYEQYF.